This T cell receptor (beta chain) comes out of a study of cytomegalovirus exposure and HLA in healthy donors. Study findings and constraints: Several of the most significant clusters were apparently associated with common viral pathogens in a later analysis. Association with HLA alleles at 0.05 false discovery rate was found for 16,951 TCR beta sequences in a later analysis. Later on, a genetic analysis was performed. It linked a missense variant in DCLRE1C with V- and J-gene trimming of TCR beta.

This clone was recorded only once. Its cognate antigen is unknown. The germline gene is not matched at one end of the junction; a read error may be the cause. It was with 60 Vbeta and 13 Jbeta primers that the PCR ran. Only in-frame clones appear in the TCRdb table, and some are missing; sequencing was by immunoSEQ multiplex PCR. The table has more than 150,000 clones, about four fifths seen once. Germline loops: CDR1 SEHNR, CDR2 FQNEAQ (reference sequence). The CDR3 runs to 14 residues. V usage is TRBV7-9 and J usage is TRBJ1-6; the D gene is possibly TRBD1 (5 bases). The source of this sequence is a woman in her 50s in good health and CMV-seropositive. The sequenced sample was PBMCs. The CDR3 sequence: CSSSLDNYNSPLHF. In DNA form, the CDR3 reads TGTTCCAGCAGCCTGGACAACTATAATTCACCCCTCCACTTT.